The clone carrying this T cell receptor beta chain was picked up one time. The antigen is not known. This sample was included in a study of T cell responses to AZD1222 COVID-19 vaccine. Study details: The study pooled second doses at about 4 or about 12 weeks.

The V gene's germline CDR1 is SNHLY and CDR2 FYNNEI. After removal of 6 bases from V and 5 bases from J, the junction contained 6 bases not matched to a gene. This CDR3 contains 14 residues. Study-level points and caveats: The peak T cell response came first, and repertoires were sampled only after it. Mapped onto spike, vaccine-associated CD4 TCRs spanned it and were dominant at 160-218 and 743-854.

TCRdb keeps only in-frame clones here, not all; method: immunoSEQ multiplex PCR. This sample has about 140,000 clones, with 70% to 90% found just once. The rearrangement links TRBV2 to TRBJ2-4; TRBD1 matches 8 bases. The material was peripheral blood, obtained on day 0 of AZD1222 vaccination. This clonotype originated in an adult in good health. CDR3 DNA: TGTGCCAGCAGGAGGGACAGGACCGAAAACATTCAGTACTTC. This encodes CASRRDRTENIQYF.